This TCR beta chain appears in the sequencing data of a study of cytomegalovirus exposure and HLA in healthy donors. General observations from the study: Among TCR sequences, most were rare, though some public TCRs appeared in many donors.

Of note for this clone: Its antigen is not identified.

J gave up 6 bases and V 0 bases, and 3 bases lay outside the gene matches. The germline CDR1 and CDR2 sequences are SGHVS and FNYEAQ. The CDR3 sequence is 14 residues long. Primers for the PCR totalled 60 Vbeta and 13 Jbeta. The data were produced by immunoSEQ multiplex PCR, yet TCRdb's version contains in-frame clones alone and is incomplete. The table records about 120,000 clones, over 60% of them present only once. This rearrangement joins TRBV7-6 to TRBJ2-3; 7 bases fit TRBD2. The sequence was obtained from a middle-aged woman in good health and CMV-seropositive. The sequencing input was PBMCs. In nucleotides, the CDR3 is TGTGCCAGCAGCTTAGCGGCCGGGGGGGATACGCAGTATTTT. It specifies CASSLAAGGDTQYF.